This record looks at one T cell receptor (beta chain) sequence and its context. TCRdb passed the RT-PCR reads through MiXCR, listing each CDR3 protein once. The table shows just under 550,000 distinct CDR3 sequences, with roughly a quarter occurring only once. This sample stems from a study of response to subunit inactivated influenza vaccine. CDR1 and CDR2 from the germline V gene are SGHRS and YFSETQ. The CDR3 runs 15 residues. Trimming stripped 0 bases from V and 0 bases from J, with 6 bases between. The same sample was also studied in work on T cells expressing NK-cell markers. Turning to that study: UMIs were included in TCR beta cDNA generated by 5'RACE template switching. For several experiments, T cell sorting was restricted to the alpha-beta TCR population by means of an anti-gamma-delta TCR antibody.

Sequencing used CD4+ T cells sorted from PBMCs, obtained 11 to 12 days after vaccination. The rearrangement links TRBV5-1 to TRBJ1-4; D is ambiguous. The TCR sequence derives from a man aged 50 to 60 who received an inactivated influenza vaccine. CDR3 coding DNA: TGCGCCAGCAGCTTGGGACGGGCAACTAATGAAAAACTGTTTTTT. It encodes CASSLGRATNEKLFF. The full variable domain, rest sourced from reference TRBV5-1 and TRBJ1-4, is KAGVTQTPRYLIKTRGQQVTLSCSPISGHRSVSWYQQTPGQGLQFLFEYFSETQRNKGNFPGRFSGRQFSNSRSEMNVSTLELGDSALYLCASSLGRATNEKLFFGSGTQLSVL.